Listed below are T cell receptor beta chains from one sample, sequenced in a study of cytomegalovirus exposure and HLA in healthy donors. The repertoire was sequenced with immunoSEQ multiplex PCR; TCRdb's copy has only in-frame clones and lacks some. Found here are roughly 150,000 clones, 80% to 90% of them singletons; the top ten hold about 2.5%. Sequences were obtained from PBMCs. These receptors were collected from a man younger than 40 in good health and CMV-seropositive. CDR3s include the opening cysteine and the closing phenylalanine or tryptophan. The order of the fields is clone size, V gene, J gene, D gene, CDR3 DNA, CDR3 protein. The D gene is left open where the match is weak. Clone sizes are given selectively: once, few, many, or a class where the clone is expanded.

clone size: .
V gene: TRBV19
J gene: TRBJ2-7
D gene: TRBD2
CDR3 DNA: TGTGCCAGTCGGGTGGCTAGCGGCTACGAGCAGTACTTC
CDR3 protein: CASRVASGYEQYF

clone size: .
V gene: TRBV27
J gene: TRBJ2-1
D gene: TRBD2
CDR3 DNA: TGTGCCACGGGACTAGCGTATTCCTACAATGAGCAGTTCTTC
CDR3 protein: CATGLAYSYNEQFF

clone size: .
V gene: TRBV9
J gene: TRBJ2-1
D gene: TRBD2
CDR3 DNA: TGTGCCAGCAGCGTAGCGGGAGGTATCTACAATGAGCAGTTCTTC
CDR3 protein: CASSVAGGIYNEQFF

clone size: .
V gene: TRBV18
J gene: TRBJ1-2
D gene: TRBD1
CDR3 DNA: TGTGCCAGCTCAGTCGGGACAGGGAGAAGTGGATGGTATGGCTACACCTTC
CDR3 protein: CASSVGTGRSGWYGYTF

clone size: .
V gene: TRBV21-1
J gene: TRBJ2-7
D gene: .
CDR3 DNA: TGTGCCAGCAGCCCCCCGGGAGGAAGTGGGATTTCCGAGCAGTACTTC
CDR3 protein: CASSPPGGSGISEQYF

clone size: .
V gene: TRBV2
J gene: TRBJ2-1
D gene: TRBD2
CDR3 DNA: TGTGCCAGCGAACTAGCGGGACGGGGGGAGCAGTTCTTC
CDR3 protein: CASELAGRGEQFF

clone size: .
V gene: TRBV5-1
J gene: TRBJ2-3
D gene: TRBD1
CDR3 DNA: TGCGCCAGCAGCATACAGGGGCGAAGCACAGATACGCAGTATTTT
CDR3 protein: CASSIQGRSTDTQYF

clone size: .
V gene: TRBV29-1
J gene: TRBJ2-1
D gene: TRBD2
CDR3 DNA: TGCAGCGCCCAAGCAGCGGGAGGGCCCTACAATGAGCAGTTCTTC
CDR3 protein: CSAQAAGGPYNEQFF

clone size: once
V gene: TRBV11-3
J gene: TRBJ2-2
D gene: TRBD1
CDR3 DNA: TGTACCAGCAGCTTTCGGGACAGGGGGCCGTCCGGGGAGCTGTTTTTT
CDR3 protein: CTSSFRDRGPSGELFF

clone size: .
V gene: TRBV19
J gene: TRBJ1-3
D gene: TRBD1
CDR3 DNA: TGTGCCAGTAGTATTAGGGCCGGGGACAGCACAAGAAACACCATATATTTT
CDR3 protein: CASSIRAGDSTRNTIYF

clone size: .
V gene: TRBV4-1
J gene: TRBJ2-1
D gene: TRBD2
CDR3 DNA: TGCGCCAGCAGCGGAGGACTAGCGGAAGAAAGCTCCTACAATGAGCAGTTCTTC
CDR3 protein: CASSGGLAEESSYNEQFF

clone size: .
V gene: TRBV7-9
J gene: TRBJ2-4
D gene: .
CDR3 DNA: TGTGCCAGCAGCTTAGGAACAGGGATGATTTCATACTTC
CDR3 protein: CASSLGTGMISYF

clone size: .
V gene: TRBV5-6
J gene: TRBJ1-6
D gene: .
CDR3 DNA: TGTGCCAGCAGCTTAGCCGTGGGGAGCTCCTATAATTCACCCCTCCACTTT
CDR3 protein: CASSLAVGSSYNSPLHF

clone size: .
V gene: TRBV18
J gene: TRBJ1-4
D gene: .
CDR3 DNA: TGTGCCAGCTCACCACAGCTAGGTCGTGAAAAACTGTTTTTT
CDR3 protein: CASSPQLGREKLFF

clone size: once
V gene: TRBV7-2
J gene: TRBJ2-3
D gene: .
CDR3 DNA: TGTGCCAGCAGCTCCTCTTTCACAGATACGCAGTATTTT
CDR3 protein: CASSSSFTDTQYF

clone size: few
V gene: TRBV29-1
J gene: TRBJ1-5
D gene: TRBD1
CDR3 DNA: TGCAGCGTAGGACAGGGCAATCAGCCCCAGCATTTT
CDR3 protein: CSVGQGNQPQHF

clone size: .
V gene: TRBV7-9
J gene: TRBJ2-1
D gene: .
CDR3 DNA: TGTGCCAGCAGGGGCGAGGGGGTGAGGAATGAGCAGTTCTTC
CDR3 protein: CASRGEGVRNEQFF

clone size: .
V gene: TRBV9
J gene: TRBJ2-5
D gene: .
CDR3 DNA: TGTGCCAGCAGCGCCGCACAGGGAAGGCGAGAGACCCAGTACTTC
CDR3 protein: CASSAAQGRRETQYF

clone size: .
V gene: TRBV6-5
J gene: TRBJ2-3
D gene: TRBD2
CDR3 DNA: TGTGCCAGCACTAGCGGGAGTAATACGCAGTATTTT
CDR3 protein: CASTSGSNTQYF

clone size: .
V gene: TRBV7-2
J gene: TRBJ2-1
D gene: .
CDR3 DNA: TGTGCCAGCAGCTTAGCGAACAGAAACAATGAGCAGTTCTTC
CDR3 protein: CASSLANRNNEQFF

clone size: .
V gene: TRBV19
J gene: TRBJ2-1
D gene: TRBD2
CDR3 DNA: TGTGCCAGTAGTATACGACTGGGGGGAGGGCTCTACAATGAGCAGTTCTTC
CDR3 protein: CASSIRLGGGLYNEQFF

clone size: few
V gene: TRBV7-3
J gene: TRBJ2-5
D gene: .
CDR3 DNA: TGTGCCAGCAGCTTAGGCAGACAAGAGACCCAGTACTTC
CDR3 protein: CASSLGRQETQYF

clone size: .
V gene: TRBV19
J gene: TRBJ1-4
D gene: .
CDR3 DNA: TGTGCCAGTAGTAGGCGGGCCGGAGTTAATGAAAAACTGTTTTTT
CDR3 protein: CASSRRAGVNEKLFF

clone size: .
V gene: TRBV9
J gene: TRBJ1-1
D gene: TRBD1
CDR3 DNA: TGTGCCAGCAGCTTTGGGCAGGGGGCGGGCACTGAAGCTTTCTTT
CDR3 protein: CASSFGQGAGTEAFF

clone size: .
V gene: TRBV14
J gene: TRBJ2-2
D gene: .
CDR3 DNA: TGTGCCAGCAGCCAATTCCGGTATAGTGGAGTCGGGGAGCTGTTTTTT
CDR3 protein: CASSQFRYSGVGELFF

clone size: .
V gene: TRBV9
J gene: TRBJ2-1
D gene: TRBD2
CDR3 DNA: TGTGCCAGCAGCGTACATGGGAGCGGGAGTAACAGCAATGAGCAGTTCTTC
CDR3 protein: CASSVHGSGSNSNEQFF

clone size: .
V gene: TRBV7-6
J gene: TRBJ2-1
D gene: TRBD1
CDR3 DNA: TGTGCCAGCAGCCCGGACAGGGTCAATGAGCAGTTCTTC
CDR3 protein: CASSPDRVNEQFF

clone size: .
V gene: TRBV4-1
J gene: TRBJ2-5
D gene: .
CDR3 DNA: TGCGCCAGCACTCTTGAGCCCGGGATGTTTCAAGAGACCCAGTACTTC
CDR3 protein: CASTLEPGMFQETQYF

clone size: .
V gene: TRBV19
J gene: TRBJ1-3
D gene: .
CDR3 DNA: TGTGCCAGTACCCCTATCGAGGGATTGAGGGGAAACACCATATATTTT
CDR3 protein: CASTPIEGLRGNTIYF

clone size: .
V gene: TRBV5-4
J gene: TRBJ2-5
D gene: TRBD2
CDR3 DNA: TGTGCCAGCAGCTTGGTAACTAGCGGAATCCAAGAGACCCAGTACTTC
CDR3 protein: CASSLVTSGIQETQYF

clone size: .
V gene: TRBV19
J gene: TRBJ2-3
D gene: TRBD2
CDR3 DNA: TGTGCCAGTTCCGACTACAGCGGGGTTAGCACAGATACGCAGTATTTT
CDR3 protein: CASSDYSGVSTDTQYF

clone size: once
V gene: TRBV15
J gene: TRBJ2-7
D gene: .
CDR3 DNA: TGTGCCACCAGCGCTCTGACAGGATACGAGCAGTACTTC
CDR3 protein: CATSALTGYEQYF

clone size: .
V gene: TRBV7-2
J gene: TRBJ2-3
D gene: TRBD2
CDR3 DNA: TGTGCCAGCAGCCCACGAGCGGGAGGTTTCACAGATACGCAGTATTTT
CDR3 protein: CASSPRAGGFTDTQYF

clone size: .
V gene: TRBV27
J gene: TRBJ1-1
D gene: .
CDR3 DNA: TGTGCCAGCAGTTTCGCGGGGAACACTGAAGCTTTCTTT
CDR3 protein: CASSFAGNTEAFF

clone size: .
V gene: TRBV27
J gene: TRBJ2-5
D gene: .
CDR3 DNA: TGTGCCAGCAGTTTAAAGAGGGCAGGGGCCCAAGAGACCCAGTACTTC
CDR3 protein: CASSLKRAGAQETQYF

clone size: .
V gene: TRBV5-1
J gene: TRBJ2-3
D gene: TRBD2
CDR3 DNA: TGCGCCAGCAGCTCCGGGGGGGGGCACACAGATACGCAGTATTTT
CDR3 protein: CASSSGGGHTDTQYF

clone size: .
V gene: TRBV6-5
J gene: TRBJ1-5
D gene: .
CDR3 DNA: TGTGCCAGCAGATATACGGGACTGAGCAATCAGCCCCAGCATTTT
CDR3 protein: CASRYTGLSNQPQHF

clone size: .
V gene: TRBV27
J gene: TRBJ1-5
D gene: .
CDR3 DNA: TGTGCCAGCAGTGCCGGGTCGAGGAGTCAGCCCCAGCATTTT
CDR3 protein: CASSAGSRSQPQHF

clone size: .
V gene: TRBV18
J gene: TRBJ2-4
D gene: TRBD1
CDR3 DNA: TGTGCCAGCTCACCGGGACAGGGGCTAGCCAAAAACATTCAGTACTTC
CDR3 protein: CASSPGQGLAKNIQYF

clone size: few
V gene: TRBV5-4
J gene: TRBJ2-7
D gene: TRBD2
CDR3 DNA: TGTGCCAGCAGCTCTGACCTTAGCGGGAGGGATTACTACGAGCAGTACTTC
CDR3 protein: CASSSDLSGRDYYEQYF

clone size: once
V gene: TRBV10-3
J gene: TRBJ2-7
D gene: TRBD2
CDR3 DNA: TGTGCCATCAGTGAGCCCGAGACTAGCGGGAGCTACGAGCAGTACTTC
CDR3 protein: CAISEPETSGSYEQYF

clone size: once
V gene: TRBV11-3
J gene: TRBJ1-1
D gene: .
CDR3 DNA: TGTGCCAGCAGGTCAACCAGGAACACTGAAGCTTTCTTT
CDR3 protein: CASRSTRNTEAFF

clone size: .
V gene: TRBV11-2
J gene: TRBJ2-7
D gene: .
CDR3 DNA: TGTGCCAGCAGCTTAGGGGCCTTCTCCTACGAGCAGTACTTC
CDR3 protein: CASSLGAFSYEQYF

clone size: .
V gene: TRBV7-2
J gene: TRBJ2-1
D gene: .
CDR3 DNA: TGTGCCAGCAGCTTAGCGCGGATAGTGGGAGCCTTTTCCAGCTCCTACAATGAGCAGTTCTTC
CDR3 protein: CASSLARIVGAFSSSYNEQFF

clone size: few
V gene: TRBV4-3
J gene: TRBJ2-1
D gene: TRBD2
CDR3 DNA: TGCGCCAGCAGCCGAGGACTAGCTGTCAATGAGCAGTTCTTC
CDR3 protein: CASSRGLAVNEQFF

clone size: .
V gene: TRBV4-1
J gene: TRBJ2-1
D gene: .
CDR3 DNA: TGCGCCAGCAGCCAAGATCCGGCGGGTGTATACAATGAGCAGTTCTTC
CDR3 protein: CASSQDPAGVYNEQFF

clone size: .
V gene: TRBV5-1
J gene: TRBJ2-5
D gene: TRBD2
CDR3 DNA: TGCGCCAGCAGCTTGCAGGGCGGGAGAGCTGAAGAGACCCAGTACTTC
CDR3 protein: CASSLQGGRAEETQYF